One TCR beta chain is described in this entry. Its antigen is undetermined. The data derive from a study of shared clonotypes between healthy human individuals. Across the whole study: Per-donor plates numbered three CD4 naive, three CD4 memory, two CD8 naive and one CD8 memory. Study outcomes and limitations: Read depth was anticipated to influence clonotype sharing among donors.

The V and J ends lost 6 bases and 7 bases, in that order; junction bases with no gene match: 6. The CDR3 spans 15 residues. From germline, CDR1 is MNHEY and CDR2 SVGAGI. Per the original data handling: Junction-only sequences without quality scores were provided by ImmunoSEQ, so filtering was different. The data were produced by immunoSEQ multiplex PCR, yet TCRdb's version contains in-frame clones alone and is incomplete. The V and J calls and clone size are taken from that table; D and trimming were inferred from the DNA. The table lists approximately 2.5 million clones, 93% of them singletons, with roughly 0.36% in the top ten.

The clonotype was recovered from a man between 18 and 29 years old in good health. Some clones in this sample may be carry-over from other donors' samples. The chain recombines TRBV6-5 with TRBJ2-1; 13 nucleotides line up with TRBD2. Input material: naive CD4+ T cells from PBMCs. Stated subset: CD45RA+ positively selected. The CDR3 bases are TGTGCCAGCAGCTGGGGGGGACTAGCGGGGAATGAGCAGTTCTTC. Its translation: CASSWGGLAGNEQFF.